Listed here are 14 T cell receptor beta chains from one sample, sequenced in a study of T cell repertoires in cytomegalovirus infection. TCRdb used MiXCR to reprocess the reads, holding one entry per CDR3 protein. The sample lists some 300,000 distinct CDR3 sequences; around a sixth were seen once. The sequenced sample was PBMCs. The receptors derive from a human donor in good health (CMV status not recorded). Some clones in this sample may be carry-over from other donors' samples.

This clonotype occurred many times. The chain carries TRBV5-4 and TRBJ2-7; D possibly corresponds to TRBD1 (6 bases). Germline V lookup: CDR1 SGHNT, CDR2 YYREEE (reference sequence). This CDR3 has 13 residues. Trimming removed 4 bases from V and 3 bases from J, with 11 bases in between. The CDR3 loop reads CASSHTGNYEQYF. In DNA form, the CDR3 reads TGTGCCAGCAGCCACACAGGGAACTACGAGCAGTACTTC.

The chain has TRBV6-1 and TRBJ2-3; weak D call: TRBD2 (6 bases). CDR1 and CDR2 from the germline V gene are MNHNS and SASEGT. V lost 1 base and J 2 bases, leaving 13 bases between the germline ends. The CDR3 contains 16 residues. Written as DNA, the CDR3 is TGTGCCAGCAGTGAAGTACAGCGGGCCCCCACAGATACGCAGTATTTT. It is translated as CASSEVQRAPTDTQYF.

This clonotype was observed many times. The chain uses TRBV7-2 and TRBJ2-1; 8 bases agree with TRBD2. V trimming: 5 bases; J trimming: 7 bases; junction bases outside the gene matches: 7. The germline V gene encodes CDR1 SGHTA and CDR2 FQGNSA. The CDR3 sequence is 14 residues long. DNA of the CDR3: TGTGCCAGCAGCCGGGGGGGAGCTGAGAATGAGCAGTTCTTC. Protein sequence: CASSRGGAENEQFF.

The chain uses TRBV6-2 or TRBV6-3 and TRBJ2-2; D not certain. Germline V gives CDR1 MNHEY, CDR2 SVGEGT. The CDR3 contains 16 residues. V gave up 8 bases and J gave up 2 bases, with 18 bases separating them. CDR3 sequence: CASQLTRTVNTGELFF. In nucleotides, the CDR3 is TGTGCCAGCCAGTTAACGCGGACCGTCAACACCGGGGAGCTGTTTTTT.

This clonotype was counted ten times or more. The V and J genes are TRBV7-9 and TRBJ2-7; TRBD1 might be the D (5 bases). The germline V gene encodes CDR1 SEHNR and CDR2 FQNEAQ (reference sequence). The length of the CDR3 is 16 residues. Trimming left V 5 bases short and J 3 bases short, with 20 bases between. CDR3 coding DNA: TGTGCCAGCAGCCCCCATGGTTCCTCCAGGGACTACGAGCAGTACTTC. It encodes CASSPHGSSRDYEQYF.

This clonotype was detected ten times or more. The V and J genes are TRBV6-1 and TRBJ2-3; D call uncertain. Per germline, CDR1 MNHNS and CDR2 SASEGT. CDR3 length: 13 residues. Trimming pared 1 base from V and 6 bases from J, leaving 8 bases between. CDR3 coding DNA: TGTGCCAGCAGTGAAGTTTCCCGGGATACGCAGTATTTT. Translating it yields CASSEVSRDTQYF.

The sample holds many counts of this clonotype. This chain links TRBV7-6 with TRBJ2-1, with TRBD1 identical over 7 bases. CDR3 length: 15 amino acids. Trimming removed 4 bases from V and 6 bases from J; junction bases left unmatched: 9. Germline V gene sequence: CDR1 SGHVS, CDR2 FNYEAQ. This chain's CDR3 is CASSSGTVPGNEQFF. The CDR3 region has the DNA TGTGCCAGCAGCTCAGGGACAGTCCCGGGCAATGAGCAGTTCTTC.

The V and J genes are TRBV7-2 and TRBJ1-5; D not resolved. Trimming cost V 4 bases and J 6 bases, with 16 bases left between them. CDR1 and CDR2 from the germline V gene are SGHTA and FQGNSA. CDR3 length equals 15 residues. The CDR3 nucleotides are TGTGCCAGCAGCTGGACGTCCGGAGGCCGTCAGCCCCAGCATTTT. It specifies CASSWTSGGRQPQHF. Full variable domain (missing parts from reference TRBV7-2 and TRBJ1-5): GAGVSQSPSNKVTEKGKDVELRCDPISGHTALYWYRQSLGQGLEFLIYFQGNSAPDKSGLPSDRFSAERTGGSVSTLTIQRTQQEDSAVYLCASSWTSGGRQPQHFGDGTRLSIL.

The chain couples TRBV9 to TRBJ1-2; 8 nucleotides agree with TRBD1. The CDR3 runs to 14 residues. V was pared by 4 bases and J by 4 bases, with 6 bases of the junction left unmatched. Germline CDR1 reads SGDLS; CDR2 reads YYNGEE. The CDR3, as DNA: TGTGCCAGCAGCAACGGACAGGGTTCCTATGGCTACACCTTC. The encoded protein is CASSNGQGSYGYTF.

This clonotype occurred many times. The CDR3 bases are TGTGCCAGCAGCTTAAGGGCCTCCTCTGGAAACACCATATATTTT. Protein: CASSLRASSGNTIYF. The rearrangement links TRBV7-2 to TRBJ1-3; D is undetermined. Germline V gives CDR1 SGHTA, CDR2 FQGNSA. The CDR3 loop spans 15 amino acids. Trimming removed 2 bases from V and 0 bases from J, with 8 bases in between.

This clonotype has a count of ten or more. The rearrangement uses TRBV12-3 or TRBV12-4 and TRBJ1-6, with a possible D match to TRBD1 (5 bases). Deletions cut 7 bases from V and 5 bases from J, with 12 bases between. CDR3 length: 14 residues. CDR3 coding DNA: TGTGCCAGCACCTGGGGCAGGAATAATTCACCCCTCCACTTT. Residues: CASTWGRNNSPLHF.

This clonotype was detected only a few times. The rearrangement uses TRBV15 and TRBJ1-6; TRBD1 matches at 10 bases. The CDR3 extends over 17 amino acids. Germline V gene sequence: CDR1 LNHNV, CDR2 YYDKDF (reference sequence). After removal of 1 base from V and 7 bases from J, the junction contained 7 bases not matched to a gene. As DNA, the CDR3 is TGTGCCACCAGCAGAGCCAGAAAGGGACAGGGGAATTCACCCCTCCACTTT. Its translation is CATSRARKGQGNSPLHF.

The chain links TRBV6-1 to TRBJ1-5; D might be TRBD1 (5 bases). The CDR3 is 15 residues long. V lost 0 bases and J 4 bases, leaving 10 bases between the germline ends. Germline V gene lookup returns CDR1 MNHNS and CDR2 SASEGT. The CDR3 reads CASSEARVNNQPQHF. The CDR3 nucleotides are TGTGCCAGCAGTGAAGCCAGGGTCAATAATCAGCCCCAGCATTTT.

This clonotype came up a few times. J is TRBJ1-5 and V is TRBV20-1; D is ambiguous. Germline CDR1 DFQATT, CDR2 SNEGSKA (reference sequence). V dropped 3 bases and J dropped 4 bases, with 19 bases sitting between them. CDR3 length: 16 amino acids. This CDR3 reads CSASDMGAGNNQPQHF. As DNA, the CDR3 is TGCAGTGCTAGCGACATGGGCGCGGGGAATAATCAGCCCCAGCATTTT.